These T cell receptor beta chains were read from a single sample in a study of human T cells and chemical hapten exposure. TCRdb ran MiXCR on the RACE reads and lists one entry per CDR3 protein. Of approximately 340,000 distinct CDR3 sequences in the sample, about 7% were seen once. The specimen was whole blood, collected in connection with sensitization to the hapten diphenylcyclopropenone (DPC). The receptors here all came from a woman aged 18-30 years with alopecia areata. Some clones in this sample may be carry-over from other donors' samples. Each CDR3 is given with its conserved first and last residue. A D gene is named only where the DNA matches it firmly. A clone size is listed for some rows: how often the clone was seen (once, few, many), or a class if it is expanded.

j_call	cdr3_length	clone_size	v_call	d_call	cdr3_nt	cdr3_aa
TRBJ1-3	11	few	TRBV29-1	.	TGCAGCGGCCTACAAGGAAACACCATATATTTT	CSGLQGNTIYF
TRBJ2-7	15	many	TRBV5-6	.	TGTGCCAGCAGCTCTAGGCCGACCTCCGCCTACGAGCAGTACTTC	CASSSRPTSAYEQYF
TRBJ2-3	13	medium-sized	TRBV4-2	.	TGTGCCAGCAGCCAAGGGTCCTCAGATACGCAGTATTTT	CASSQGSSDTQYF
TRBJ2-3	15	many	TRBV28	TRBD2	TGTGCCAGCAGTTTTTCTAGCGGGGGCACAGATACGCAGTATTTT	CASSFSSGGTDTQYF
TRBJ1-1	12	.	TRBV6-6	.	TGTGCCAGCAGTTACAAGGACAGTGAAGCTTTCTTT	CASSYKDSEAFF
TRBJ2-5	16	.	TRBV7-2	.	TGTGCCAGCAGCTTAGTTGTCCAGGGTGACCAAGAGACCCAGTACTTC	CASSLVVQGDQETQYF
TRBJ2-1	15	few	TRBV29-1	TRBD1	TGCAGCTCCTCGGTAGGGACAGGGGAACACAATGAGCAGTTCTTC	CSSSVGTGEHNEQFF
TRBJ2-2	16	many	TRBV12-3/TRBV12-4	TRBD2	TGTGCCAGCACCCGGACTAGCGGGGTCGACACCGGGGAGCTGTTTTTT	CASTRTSGVDTGELFF
TRBJ1-1	11	few	TRBV25-1	.	TGTGCCAGCAGCGCATCGAGGGTAGCTTTCTTT	CASSASRVAFF
TRBJ1-4	18	few	TRBV28	TRBD1	TGTGCCAGCAGTGAGGATAGGCCCTGGGACAGGTCGAATGAAAAACTGTTTTTT	CASSEDRPWDRSNEKLFF
TRBJ1-2	14	many	TRBV7-3	.	TGTGCCAGCAGTTTACCCGGGGACGCTTATGGCTACACCTTC	CASSLPGDAYGYTF
TRBJ1-1	13	.	TRBV7-2	.	TGTGCCAGCAGCGCAGGACCTAACACTGAAGCTTTCTTT	CASSAGPNTEAFF
TRBJ2-1	11	many	TRBV29-1	.	TGCAGCGTTGAAGGGGGGATAGTGCAGTTCTTC	CSVEGGIVQFF
TRBJ1-2	13	.	TRBV2	.	TGTGCCAGCACGGGGGAAGAAACGAGAGGCTACACCTTC	CASTGEETRGYTF
TRBJ2-6	14	many	TRBV6-2/TRBV6-3	.	TGTGCCAGCATCGACGCCCCCGGGGCCAACGTCCTGACTTTC	CASIDAPGANVLTF
TRBJ2-7	14	many	TRBV5-6	TRBD1	TGTGCCAGCAGCTTTATGACAGGGCAATACGAGCAGTACTTC	CASSFMTGQYEQYF
TRBJ2-1	16	few	TRBV28	TRBD2	TGTGCCAGCAGTTTCATGAGCGGGGGACCCTACAATGAGCAGTTCTTC	CASSFMSGGPYNEQFF
TRBJ1-1	16	.	TRBV6-2/TRBV6-3	TRBD1	TGTGCCAGCAGTTACGGGTTCCGGACAGGGGACACTGAAGCTTTCTTT	CASSYGFRTGDTEAFF
TRBJ2-2	13	.	TRBV20-1	.	TGCAGTGCTAGCGGGGGGAACACCGGGGAGCTGTTTTTT	CSASGGNTGELFF
TRBJ2-1	14	few	TRBV10-3	TRBD1	TGTGCCATCACCCCGGGACAGGGTATCCATGAGCAGTTCTTC	CAITPGQGIHEQFF
TRBJ1-5	13	many	TRBV7-9	TRBD1	TGTGCCAGCAGCGGACAGGGCAATCAGCCCCAGCATTTT	CASSGQGNQPQHF
TRBJ1-6	16	many	TRBV4-3	.	TGCGCCAGCAGCCAAGGTCAGAGCTCCTATAATTCACCCCTCCACTTT	CASSQGQSSYNSPLHF
TRBJ2-5	15	many	TRBV2	.	TGTGCCAGCAGTGAAGCGTTAGGGTACCAAGAGACCCAGTACTTC	CASSEALGYQETQYF
TRBJ1-2	15	few	TRBV6-5	.	TGTGCCAGCAGTTACTCAAGGAATTTTAACTATGGCTACACCTTC	CASSYSRNFNYGYTF
TRBJ1-1	13	.	TRBV5-1	.	TGCGCCAGCAGCCTAGGGACCGATTTGGTAGCTTTCTTT	CASSLGTDLVAFF
TRBJ2-1	16	.	TRBV12-3/TRBV12-4	TRBD1	TGTGCCAGCAGTTTCATGGACAGGTCTTCCTACAATGAGCAGTTCTTC	CASSFMDRSSYNEQFF
TRBJ2-5	13	many	TRBV5-1	.	TGCGCCAGCAGCTTCCAGAAAAAAGAGACCCAGTACTTC	CASSFQKKETQYF
TRBJ1-2	14	.	TRBV7-2	.	TGTGCCAGCAGCTTAGCGTCAGGGGCTCATGGCTACACCTTC	CASSLASGAHGYTF
TRBJ2-7	16	few	TRBV28	TRBD1	TGTGCCAGCAGTACTTACAGGGGGCGATTTATCTACGAGCAGTACTTC	CASSTYRGRFIYEQYF
TRBJ2-7	18	.	TRBV7-9	TRBD1	TGTGCCAGCAGCTCCTTAGGTATTGGGACAGGGGGTTTTTACGAGCAGTACTTC	CASSSLGIGTGGFYEQYF
TRBJ2-3	15	.	TRBV24-1	.	TGTGCCACCAGTGACGCAGGGTCGGGCACAGATACGCAGTATTTT	CATSDAGSGTDTQYF
TRBJ1-1	14	few	TRBV5-6	.	TGTGCCAGCAGTCTCCGCGTCTGGAACACTGAAGCTTTCTTT	CASSLRVWNTEAFF
TRBJ2-1	14	few	TRBV5-1	.	TGCGCCAGCAGCTTGGGAAGCCCCTACAATGAGCAGTTCTTC	CASSLGSPYNEQFF
TRBJ1-1	15	few	TRBV18	.	TGTGCCAGCTCACCATGGGACAACCGGAACACTGAAGCTTTCTTT	CASSPWDNRNTEAFF
TRBJ2-2	16	.	TRBV6-2/TRBV6-3	.	TGTGCCAGCAGTATGACCGGGACAAAGCCCACCGGGGAGCTGTTTTTT	CASSMTGTKPTGELFF